The following is a T cell receptor (beta chain) sequence with its context. What it binds is not known. These data come from a study of T-cell memory formation after mild COVID-19. Findings and limits, study-wide: Most CD4+ clones that shrank were in CM and EM, while CD8+ ones turned up in EMRA.

CDR1 is MDHEN and CDR2 is SYDVKM in the germline V gene. The CDR3 extends over 14 amino acids. Trimming left V 6 bases short and J 2 bases short, with 11 bases between. MiXCR, applied by TCRdb to the 5' RACE reads, yields one record per CDR3 protein. The profile shows over 300,000 distinct CDR3 sequences, 20% to 25% of them singletons. The receptor's source is a man younger than 35 who had mild COVID-19 (a few samples of this study predate the infection). Cell type and time point are not known. The chain employs TRBV28 and TRBJ1-5; D gene ambiguous. The sequenced material came from PBMCs or a T cell subset sorted from them (not recorded which). CDR3 sequence reads: CASRVGGGNQPQHF. In DNA form, the CDR3 reads TGTGCCAGCAGGGTAGGCGGCGGCAATCAGCCCCAGCATTTT.